This T cell receptor beta chain was identified during a study of shared clonotypes between healthy human individuals. The J segment lost 3 bases and the V segment lost 4 bases, leaving 10 bases of the junction unmatched. Germline loops: CDR1 SGHNT, CDR2 YYREEE (reference sequence). This CDR3 has 15 residues. The data were produced by immunoSEQ multiplex PCR, yet TCRdb's version contains in-frame clones alone and is incomplete. The data contain about 2.3 million clones, around 90% of them singletons. This receptor was identified in a man between 18 and 29 years old in good health. Some clones in this sample may be carry-over from other donors' samples. The sequencing input was naive CD4+ T cells from PBMCs. Regarding subset: CD45RA+ positively selected. V usage is TRBV5-4 and J usage is TRBJ2-7; 7 nucleotides match TRBD2. The CDR3 region is CASSPGGGNVYEQYF. Written as DNA, the CDR3 is TGTGCCAGCAGCCCTGGGGGGGGAAACGTCTACGAGCAGTACTTC.